This T cell receptor (beta chain) comes out of a study of T-cell reconstitution after alpha-beta-depleted transplantation in children. General study points: Surviving recipient T cells and intrathymic progenitors accounted for some patients' high TCRbeta diversity at day 60. In patients about two months after transplant, alpha-beta T cells reportedly arose from several hundred expanded graft clones. A year post-transplant, T-cell counts and diversity derived mostly from newly produced T cells.

V gave up 2 bases and J gave up 1 base; unmatched junction bases: 4. This CDR3 contains 15 residues. The V gene's germline CDR1 is SGHDT and CDR2 YYEEEE. As concerns this clonotype: Its antigen remains unknown.

TCRbeta library preparation incorporated unique molecular identifiers. Each CDR3 protein gets one entry after TCRdb re-called the PCR reads with MiXCR. The sample holds 450,000 to 700,000 distinct CDR3 sequences, about a quarter seen once. Material: PBMCs, obtained before TCRalphabeta/CD19-depleted stem cell transplant. The chain links TRBV5-6 to TRBJ2-7; 9 bases fit TRBD2. The source is a boy younger than two with Wiskott-Aldrich syndrome, due to receive a stem cell transplant. The CDR3 protein is CASSFFSGRSYEQYF. CDR3 DNA: TGTGCCAGCAGCTTCTTTAGCGGGAGATCCTACGAGCAGTACTTC.